The 5 T cell receptor beta chains below come from one sample, sequenced in a study of blood T cell repertoires in COVID-19. The protocol was immunoSEQ multiplex PCR, while the TCRdb copy is restricted to in-frame clones and leaves out a portion. The sample consists of 250,000 to 300,000 clones, around nine tenths of them appearing once. Sequencing used PBMCs or T cells enriched from blood (not recorded which). The receptors derive from a woman aged 45-65 years who had been exposed to COVID-19.

The gene calls are TRBV25-1 and TRBJ1-2, with D perhaps matching TRBD1 (6 bases). This CDR3 comprises 14 residues. Looked up from germline, CDR1 is MGHDK and CDR2 is SYGVNS. V was cut by 8 bases and J by 3 bases, with 16 bases left in between. For the CDR3, the DNA is TGTGCCAGCGTGCCGGGGGGGCGCGACTATGGCTACACCTTC. It yields the protein CASVPGGRDYGYTF.

The CDR3 is CASSQGWGGQGNTEAFF. CDR3 nucleotide sequence: TGCGCCAGCAGCCAAGGCTGGGGGGGACAGGGAAACACTGAAGCTTTCTTT. V is TRBV4-1 and J is TRBJ1-1; 9 bases line up with TRBD1. The CDR3 sequence is 17 residues long. Germline V gene data show CDR1 as MGHRA and CDR2 as YSYEKL. The J segment lost 2 bases and the V segment lost 1 base, leaving 8 bases of the junction unmatched.

For this clone: The same CDR3 is also encoded by other DNA sequences in this sample. This sequence joins TRBV7-9 and TRBJ2-7; D may be TRBD1 (6 bases). V dropped 5 bases and J dropped 3 bases, with 8 bases sitting between them. The V gene's germline CDR1 is SEHNR and CDR2 FQNEAQ (reference sequence). This CDR3 has 12 residues. CDR3 sequence (DNA): TGTGCCAGCAGCACACAGGGCTACGAGCAGTACTTC. Encoded protein: CASSTQGYEQYF.

The V and J genes are TRBV6-6 and TRBJ2-7; TRBD1 matches at 9 bases. CDR1 and CDR2 from the germline V gene are MNHNY and SVGAGI (reference sequence). The CDR3 totals 14 residues. V lost 4 bases and J lost 5; bases outside the gene matches: 6. The CDR3 DNA reads TGTGCCAGCAGTTCCGGGACAGGGCCCCACGAGCAGTACTTC. Residues: CASSSGTGPHEQYF.

V gene TRBV6-5 combines with J gene TRBJ1-2; TRBD1 matches 7 bases. The CDR3 contains 15 residues. Germline V gene lookup returns CDR1 MNHEY and CDR2 SVGAGI. Trimming took 10 bases from V and 7 from J; bases not matched to a gene: 18. CDR3 region: CATKQGQLPYSGYTF. CDR3 nucleotide sequence: TGTGCCACGAAACAGGGACAGTTACCCTATAGTGGCTACACCTTC.